The 9 T cell receptor beta chains given below trace back to one sample, sequenced in a study of tumor-infiltrating lymphocytes in localized non-small cell lung cancer. Assay: immunoSEQ multiplex PCR; the TCRdb copy retains only in-frame clones and omits some. Of roughly 13,000 clones listed, about 74% are singletons. Sequencing was done on a sample of lung tumor tissue. These receptor sequences come from a human donor with non-small cell lung cancer.

The chain joins TRBV11-3 to TRBJ2-6; TRBD1 or TRBD2 may be the D gene (5 bases each). Germline assignment: CDR1 SGHNT and CDR2 YENEEA. The V end lost 3 bases, the J end lost 0 bases, and 12 bases lay between the germline ends. The CDR3 spans 17 residues. CDR3 amino acids: CASSLGTDTSGANVLTF. CDR3 coding DNA: TGTGCCAGCAGCTTGGGGACCGACACCTCTGGGGCCAACGTCCTGACTTTC.

The rearrangement uses TRBV19 and TRBJ1-5, with 12 bases matching TRBD1. The CDR3 consists of 14 residues. After removal of 5 bases from V and 8 bases from J, the junction contained 4 bases not matched to a gene. Germline V gene lookup returns CDR1 LNHDA and CDR2 SQIVND (reference sequence). CDR3 bases: TGTGCCAGTAGTGGGACAGGGGGCCGTAAGCCCCAGCATTTT. Its protein is CASSGTGGRKPQHF. Together with reference TRBV19 and TRBJ1-5, the CDR3 gives the full variable domain: DGGITQSPKYLFRKEGQNVTLSCEQNLNHDAMYWYRQDPGQGLRLIYYSQIVNDFQKGDIAEGYSVSREKKESFPLTVTSAQKNPTAFYLCASSGTGGRKPQHFGDGTRLSIL.

J is TRBJ2-1 and V is TRBV13, with 7 positions matching TRBD1. Trimming at V came to 5 bases and at J to 2 bases, leaving 6 bases not matched to a gene. The V gene's germline CDR1 is PRHDT and CDR2 FYEKMQ (reference sequence). The CDR3 has 15 residues. The CDR3 reads CASSEQGGPYNEQFF. CDR3 in DNA: TGTGCCAGCAGCGAACAAGGGGGCCCCTACAATGAGCAGTTCTTC.

This clone is medium-sized (0.01 to 0.1%) within its sample. This rearrangement joins TRBV12-5 to TRBJ1-2, with TRBD1 matching 10 bases. This CDR3 comprises 16 residues. V lost 2 bases and J lost 2; bases outside the gene matches: 5. Germline CDR1 LGHNT, CDR2 FRNRAP. DNA for the CDR3: TGTGCTAGTGGTTTGACCTCGACAGGGGGCAACTATGGCTACACCTTC. Encoded protein: CASGLTSTGGNYGYTF. Looking up the rest from reference TRBV12-5 and TRBJ1-2 gives the full variable domain: DARVTQTPRHKVTEMGQEVTMRCQPILGHNTVFWYRQTMMQGLELLAYFRNRAPLDDSGMPKDRFSAEMPDATLATLKIQPSEPRDSAVYFCASGLTSTGGNYGYTFGSGTRLTVV.

This chain joins TRBV7-2 and TRBJ2-1, with D possibly TRBD1 on 7 matching bases. Deletions cut 5 bases from V and 3 bases from J, with 14 bases between. This CDR3 spans 15 amino acids. Per the germline V gene, CDR1 is SGHTA and CDR2 is FQGNSA. The DNA for the CDR3 is TGTGCCAGCAGCCCGACAGGGACTGGCTACAATGAGCAGTTCTTC. As protein: CASSPTGTGYNEQFF.

J is TRBJ2-7 and V is TRBV7-9; perhaps TRBD1 as D (5 bases). Looked up from germline, CDR1 is SEHNR and CDR2 is FQNEAQ (reference sequence). The V gene lost 1 base and the J gene lost 13 bases, with 14 bases spanning the gap. This CDR3 is 12 amino acids long. The CDR3 nucleotides read TGTGCCAGCAGCTTAGTCGGGCAGGGTCCTTACTTC. It yields the protein CASSLVGQGPYF.

V and J are TRBV27 and TRBJ1-4; maybe TRBD1 (6 bases). This CDR3 spans 14 amino acids. Deletions cut 3 bases from V and 7 bases from J, with 12 bases between. Per germline, CDR1 MNHEY and CDR2 SMNVEV (reference sequence). CDR3 bases: TGTGCCAGCAGTTTTGTGGGGGCGGGTGAAAAACTGTTTTTT. It translates to CASSFVGAGEKLFF. The whole variable domain, filled in from reference TRBV27 and TRBJ1-4, reads EAQVTQNPRYLITVTGKKLTVTCSQNMNHEYMSWYRQDPGLGLRQIYYSMNVEVTDKGDVPEGYKVSRKEKRNFPLILESPSPNQTSLYFCASSFVGAGEKLFFGSGTQLSVL.

V and J are TRBV6-5 and TRBJ1-1; no definite D call. V was pared by 6 bases and J by 5 bases, with 19 bases between. This CDR3 is 15 amino acids long. The germline V gene encodes CDR1 MNHEY and CDR2 SVGAGI. CDR3 protein: CASSSSNRGRTEAFF. The CDR3 DNA reads as TGTGCCAGCAGCTCATCGAATCGGGGTAGGACTGAAGCTTTCTTT.

This chain joins TRBV5-1 and TRBJ2-7; no firm D call. This CDR3 is 12 amino acids long. Germline CDR1 is SGHRS and CDR2 is YFSETQ. The V end lost 4 bases, the J end lost 2 bases, and 7 bases lay between the germline ends. The CDR3 DNA is TGCGCCAGCAGCCTTACTACCTACGAGCAGTACTTC. Encoded protein: CASSLTTYEQYF.